Listed below are T cell receptor beta chains from one sample, sequenced in a study of blood T cell repertoires in COVID-19. Sequencing used immunoSEQ multiplex PCR; TCRdb keeps in-frame clones, though not all of them. The sample yields roughly 65,000 clones, roughly 85% seen once. What was sequenced was peripheral blood. Receptors originate from a woman over 75 with active or convalescent COVID-19. Each CDR3 is given without its conserved first and last residue. Each record gives: J gene, V gene, CDR3 protein.

TRBJ1-2 TRBV19 ASIPGTGANYGYT
TRBJ1-2 TRBV29-1 SVVSGTNYGYT
TRBJ1-5 TRBV28 ATRPTGNQPQH
TRBJ1-6 TRBV11-3 ASSLVFVTATMPSNSPLH
TRBJ1-2 TRBV5-5 ASSFTGTGFGYT
TRBJ2-1 TRBV9 ASSVVSGGYNEQF
TRBJ1-1 TRBV7-2 ASSPQLGRTEAF
TRBJ1-5 TRBV11-3 ASSSKTGEYSNQPQH
TRBJ1-5 TRBV18 ASSVQGDQPQH
TRBJ2-5 TRBV19 ASSKGQQETQY
TRBJ1-4 TRBV6-6 ASSWARGTNEKLF
TRBJ1-2 TRBV2 ASSRNSYFNYGYT
TRBJ2-6 TRBV12-5 ASGLANGQASGANVLT